One sample yielded the 24 T cell receptor beta chains listed below, sequenced in a study of glioma-infiltrating T cells. Amplification of TCR alpha and beta CDR3 regions from RNA used iRepertoire nested multiplex PCR. MiXCR was run by TCRdb on the multiplex PCR reads, yielding one entry per CDR3 protein. The table has about 110,000 distinct CDR3 sequences, 20% to 30% seen once. Sequencing was carried out using glioma tissue, nonneoplastic brain tissue, or PBMCs (not recorded which). The receptors here all came from a human donor with low-grade glioma or glioblastoma, undergoing nonglioma brain surgery, or in good health (not recorded which).

This clonotype was recorded a few times. V usage is TRBV4-2 and J usage is TRBJ2-7; 9 positions agree with TRBD2. V trimming: 0 bases; J trimming: 4 bases; junction bases outside the gene matches: 4. CDR3 length: 15 residues. Germline V CDR1 and CDR2: LGHNA, YNFKEQ. The CDR3 nucleotides are TGTGCCAGCAGCCAAGATTTAGCGGGAGCGTACGAGCAGTACTTC. Its protein is CASSQDLAGAYEQYF.

This clonotype was counted many times. J is TRBJ2-1 and V is TRBV28; 7 positions agree with TRBD2. The V segment lost 1 base and the J segment 6 bases; nucleotides outside the gene matches: 6. This CDR3 is 15 amino acids long. The germline V gene has CDR1 MDHEN and CDR2 SYDVKM. The CDR3 loop reads CASSLFAGVFNEQFF. In DNA, the CDR3 is TGTGCCAGCAGTTTATTCGCGGGAGTGTTCAATGAGCAGTTCTTC.

This clonotype came up many times. The V gene is TRBV4-1, the J gene TRBJ2-1; 9 nucleotides match TRBD1. CDR1 and CDR2 (germline): MGHRA, YSYEKL. J gave up 5 bases and V 1 base, and 3 bases lay outside the gene matches. CDR3 length: 15 residues. The CDR3 is CASSQGQGEHNEQFF. The DNA for the CDR3 is TGCGCCAGCAGCCAAGGACAGGGGGAACACAATGAGCAGTTCTTC.

This clonotype appeared many times. V gene TRBV14 combines with J gene TRBJ1-4, with D unresolved. The V end lost 1 base, the J end lost 6 bases, and 9 bases lay between the germline ends. The CDR3 length is 14 residues. Per germline, CDR1 SGHDN and CDR2 FVKESK. The CDR3 DNA follows: TGTGCCAGCAGCCAAGCCCGGCGAGATGAAAAACTGTTTTTT. Encoded protein: CASSQARRDEKLFF.

In its sample, this clonotype was seen many times. The chain couples TRBV6-2 or TRBV6-3 to TRBJ1-2; D unclear. With 5 bases removed from V and 8 bases from J, the gap between germline ends came to 9 bases. The CDR3 is 11 amino acids. Per the germline V gene, CDR1 is MNHEY and CDR2 is SVGEGT. This chain's CDR3 is CASSRGEGYTF. The CDR3 coding sequence is TGTGCCAGCAGTCGAGGTGAAGGCTACACCTTC.

This clonotype was observed a handful of times. This chain uses TRBV5-1 with TRBJ2-1, with TRBD2 matching 12 bases. With 4 bases clipped from V and 7 bases from J, the junction kept 6 bases outside the gene matches. The CDR3 is 15 amino acids. Per germline, CDR1 SGHRS and CDR2 YFSETQ. CDR3 protein: CASSPRTSGVNEQFF. The CDR3 DNA reads TGCGCCAGCAGCCCGCGGACTAGCGGGGTTAATGAGCAGTTCTTC.

The chain has TRBV12-3 or TRBV12-4 and TRBJ2-3; 8 positions agree with TRBD1. This CDR3 spans 15 amino acids. The trim removed 6 bases at V and 2 bases at J, leaving 7 bases unmatched. CDR3 residues: CASRKRTGTTDTQYF. The CDR3 region has the DNA TGTGCCAGCAGAAAAAGGACAGGGACCACAGATACGCAGTATTTT.

The chain uses TRBV29-1 and TRBJ2-7, with 11 bases matching TRBD1. The CDR3 totals 14 residues. V gave up 7 bases and J gave up 2 bases; unmatched junction bases: 7. CDR1 and CDR2 (germline): SQVTM, ANQGSEA. CDR3 nucleotide sequence: TGCAGCGCCATTGCGGGACAGGGGGCCTACGAGCAGTACTTC. Protein sequence: CSAIAGQGAYEQYF.

This clonotype came up a few times. V gene TRBV11-2 combines with J gene TRBJ1-2; possible D gene TRBD1, 6 bases. Per germline, CDR1 SGHAT and CDR2 FQNNGV. The ends were cut back, 5 bases at V and 2 bases at J, with 12 bases in the middle. The CDR3 spans 14 residues. The CDR3 sequence is CASSGGGRNYGYTF. Here the CDR3 DNA reads TGTGCCAGCAGCGGGGGGGGGCGCAACTATGGCTACACCTTC.

Ten or more counts support this clonotype. The chain joins TRBV7-9 to TRBJ1-2, with D possibly TRBD1 on 6 matching bases. The germline V gene encodes CDR1 SEHNR and CDR2 FQNEAQ (reference sequence). The CDR3 length is 15 residues. Trimming left V 5 bases short and J 4 bases short, with 17 bases between. DNA of the CDR3: TGTGCCAGCAGCCAAGCAGGGGATTTAGGCTATGGCTACACCTTC. Protein product: CASSQAGDLGYGYTF.

This clonotype appeared many times. This chain connects TRBV19 to TRBJ2-7; D is uncertain. Germline V lookup: CDR1 LNHDA, CDR2 SQIVND (reference sequence). The CDR3 consists of 15 residues. The V end was cut by 5 bases, the J end by 5 bases, with 19 bases between. For the CDR3, the DNA is TGTGCCAGTAGTGACCCGGGCCTCCCCCCCGACGAGCAGTACTTC. Protein: CASSDPGLPPDEQYF.

The V call is TRBV19, the J call TRBJ1-2; TRBD1 might be the D (6 bases). The CDR3 is 14 amino acids. The V and J ends lost 8 bases and 4 bases respectively, with 17 bases between them. The germline CDR1 and CDR2 sequences are LNHDA and SQIVND (reference sequence). The CDR3 protein is CASRRIGGPYGYTF. In DNA, the CDR3 is TGTGCCAGTCGTCGGATCGGGGGCCCCTATGGCTACACCTTC.

In its sample, this clonotype was seen many times. The rearrangement uses TRBV12-3 or TRBV12-4 and TRBJ2-5, with 7 bases lining up with TRBD1. The CDR3 extends over 14 amino acids. The V and J ends lost 4 bases and 1 base, in that order; junction bases with no gene match: 3. CDR3 protein: CASSSDRVQETQYF. The DNA of the CDR3 is TGTGCCAGCAGTTCCGACAGGGTCCAAGAGACCCAGTACTTC.

The rearrangement links TRBV14 to TRBJ2-1, with TRBD2 identical over 12 bases. The CDR3 runs 16 residues. Germline CDR1 SGHDN, CDR2 FVKESK. The junction had 8 bases not matched to a gene; V was cut back by 5 bases and J by 6 bases. CDR3 in amino acids: CASSTMLAGGRNEQFF. Here the CDR3 DNA reads TGTGCCAGCAGCACGATGCTAGCGGGAGGGCGCAATGAGCAGTTCTTC.

This clonotype was seen repeatedly, ten times or more. The V and J genes are TRBV6-1 and TRBJ1-5, with 8 bases that match TRBD1. CDR3 length: 13 residues. V lost 6 bases, J lost 6 bases, and 4 bases stayed unmatched. CDR1 MNHNS and CDR2 SASEGT come from the germline V gene. The CDR3 sequence is CASSTGQGQPQHF. The CDR3 DNA reads TGTGCCAGCAGCACCGGACAGGGTCAGCCCCAGCATTTT.

About this clonotype itself: An end of the junction differs from the germline gene, which may be a read error. CDR3 sequence reads: CDSRTSGSVEQFF. In DNA form, the CDR3 reads TGTGACAGCAGGACTAGCGGGAGTGTTGAGCAGTTCTTC. This sequence joins TRBV6-5 and TRBJ2-1, with 13 bases that match TRBD2. The germline CDR1 and CDR2 sequences are MNHEY and SVGAGI. The CDR3 is 13 residues long.

In this sample, this clonotype turned up many times. The chain recombines TRBV7-2 with TRBJ2-7; no clear D. Germline V gives CDR1 SGHTA, CDR2 FQGNSA. The CDR3 is made up of 15 amino acids. Trimming removed 1 base from V and 0 bases from J, with 10 bases in between. The CDR3 DNA reads as TGTGCCAGCAGCTTAGATGGCCATAGCTCCTACGAGCAGTACTTC. Translation gives CASSLDGHSSYEQYF.

Only a few counts were recorded for this clonotype. The chain employs TRBV19 and TRBJ2-1, with 16 bases identical to TRBD2. Losses at the gene ends were 4 bases for V and 1 base for J; bases not matched to a gene: 13. The germline gives CDR1 LNHDA, CDR2 SQIVND (reference sequence). The CDR3 covers 21 residues. The CDR3 is CASSTEGPGLAGGPSYNEQFF. CDR3 DNA sequence: TGTGCCAGTAGTACCGAGGGGCCGGGACTAGCGGGAGGGCCTTCCTACAATGAGCAGTTCTTC.

This clonotype was recorded at least ten times. V and J are TRBV6-5 and TRBJ2-5, with D unclear. CDR3 size: 14 residues. V was trimmed by 2 bases and J by 2 bases, leaving 9 bases between them. CDR1 MNHEY and CDR2 SVGAGI come from the germline V gene. The DNA for the CDR3 is TGTGCCAGCAGTTACCGATGGACGCAAGAGACCCAGTACTTC. This sequence encodes CASSYRWTQETQYF.

This clonotype was detected ten times or more. The chain has TRBV28 and TRBJ2-3; 12 positions agree with TRBD1. Germline V gives CDR1 MDHEN, CDR2 SYDVKM. This CDR3 has 16 amino acids. V shed 7 bases, J shed 4 bases, and the junction held 9 bases outside the gene matches. CDR3 protein: CASTIPGTGGADTQYF. The CDR3 DNA reads TGTGCCAGCACCATTCCCGGGACAGGGGGCGCAGATACGCAGTATTTT.

This clonotype was seen repeatedly, ten times or more. The rearrangement uses TRBV7-2 and TRBJ2-7; the D gene is possibly TRBD1 (6 bases). The germline CDR1 and CDR2 sequences are SGHTA and FQGNSA. V lost 6 bases, J lost 2 bases, and 17 bases lay in between. The CDR3 has 15 residues. For the CDR3, the DNA is TGTGCCAGCAGTTCGTCAGGGGCCGTAACCTACGAGCAGTACTTC. This encodes CASSSSGAVTYEQYF.

This clonotype has at least ten counts. V is TRBV3-1 and J is TRBJ2-7; D call uncertain. The CDR3 has 12 amino acids. V gave up 0 bases and J gave up 4 bases, with 4 bases separating them. Per germline, CDR1 LGHDT and CDR2 YNNKEL (reference sequence). CDR3 loop: CASSQDLYEQYF. The CDR3 DNA sequence: TGTGCCAGCAGCCAAGATCTTTACGAGCAGTACTTC.

This clonotype was counted ten times or more. The genes are TRBV20-1 and TRBJ2-3; TRBD2 aligns across 10 bases. The CDR3 extends over 13 amino acids. Trimming removed 3 bases from V and 9 bases from J; junction bases left unmatched: 6. Germline V gives CDR1 DFQATT, CDR2 SNEGSKA (reference sequence). For the CDR3, the DNA is TGCAGTGCTAGTATCACTAGCGGGGCAACGCAGTATTTT. Its translation: CSASITSGATQYF.

Note on this clonotype: A read error may produce the germline difference seen at one junction end. The V gene is TRBV6-1, the J gene TRBJ2-7, with D unresolved. The CDR3 contains 10 residues. CDR1 is MNHNS and CDR2 is SASEGT in the germline V gene. The CDR3: CASNLYEQYF. The CDR3 bases are TGTGCTAGCAACCTGTATGAACAGTACTTC.